Listed here are 17 T cell receptor beta chains from one sample, sequenced in a study of regulatory T cells in long-lasting Graves disease. Described time point: newly diagnosed GD, antithyroid drugs for less than 3 months. RNA from PBMCs was the source of the TCR library. The TCR beta library used iRepertoire HTBI primers with Arm-PCR amplification of CDR3. TCRdb independently ran MiXCR on the multiplex PCR reads; one entry per CDR3 protein. The sample comprises 440,000 or so distinct CDR3 sequences, about 16% of which are singletons, and around a tenth rests with the top ten. The sample was also reused in another study, on T cells in Graves' hyperthyroidism and ophthalmopathy.

The sample consisted of peripheral blood mononuclear cells (PBMCs), taken at new diagnosis, from a patient treated with antithyroid drugs. The receptors were sampled from a woman aged 25 to 39 with Graves disease.

This clonotype was seen repeatedly, ten times or more. This chain links TRBV7-9 with TRBJ1-2; 7 nucleotides match TRBD1. J gave up 0 bases and V 4 bases, and 14 bases lay outside the gene matches. Per germline, CDR1 SEHNR and CDR2 FQNEAQ (reference sequence). CDR3 size: 18 residues. CDR3 coding DNA: TGTGCCAGCAGCTCTGGAGCGGGACAGTCTGTCTCTAACTATGGCTACACCTTC. Residues: CASSSGAGQSVSNYGYTF.

This clonotype was counted at least ten times. The gene calls are TRBV11-2 and TRBJ2-2; D is unresolved. Trimming cost V 6 bases and J 0 bases, with 14 bases left between them. The germline CDR1 and CDR2 sequences are SGHAT and FQNNGV. This CDR3 spans 16 amino acids. CDR3 coding DNA: TGTGCCAGCAGTATAATGGCCAGCGCGAACACCGGGGAGCTGTTTTTT. Its protein is CASSIMASANTGELFF.

This clonotype occurred many times. This chain joins TRBV5-1 and TRBJ2-7; 7 positions agree with TRBD1. Per the germline V gene, CDR1 is SGHRS and CDR2 is YFSETQ. This CDR3 contains 14 residues. After removal of 2 bases from V and 2 bases from J, the junction contained 4 bases not matched to a gene. CDR3 DNA: TGCGCCAGCAGCTTAACAGGGGTTCCCTACGAGCAGTACTTC. Its protein is CASSLTGVPYEQYF.

With respect to this clonotype: This clone may be a read error of a much larger clone one base away. The chain recombines TRBV7-2 with TRBJ2-7; TRBD1 aligns across 10 bases. Germline loops: CDR1 SGHTA, CDR2 FQGNSA. J lost 4 bases, V lost 2 bases, and 11 bases had no gene match. This CDR3 region has 17 residues. The CDR3 nucleotides are TGTGCCAGCAGCTTACCGGCCCGGGACAGGGGCGCTTACGAGCAGTACTTC. Amino acid sequence: CASSLPARDRGAYEQYF.

V usage is TRBV4-1 and J usage is TRBJ2-7; perhaps TRBD1 as D (6 bases). V lost 0 bases, J lost 6 bases, and 18 bases lay in between. Germline CDR1 is MGHRA and CDR2 is YSYEKL. This CDR3 contains 16 residues. DNA of the CDR3: TGCGCCAGCAGCCAAGATCGGGCCAGGGGATTTGGCGAGCAGTACTTC. Encoded protein: CASSQDRARGFGEQYF.

The gene calls are TRBV4-3 and TRBJ2-5, with D perhaps given as TRBD1 or TRBD2 (6 bases each). Germline loops: CDR1 LGHNA, CDR2 YSLEER. CDR3 size: 16 residues. V was shortened by 1 base and J by 3 bases, with 15 bases between the two germline ends. CDR3 in DNA: TGCGCCAGCAGCCAAGGGCTTGGCGGGACAAAAGAGACCCAGTACTTC. Amino acid sequence: CASSQGLGGTKETQYF.

This clonotype was observed many times. The CDR3 DNA sequence: TGTGCCAGCAGCGACAGGGGAGCCAAAAACATTCAGTACTTC. Protein product: CASSDRGAKNIQYF. V is TRBV3-1 and J is TRBJ2-4; 8 bases line up with TRBD1. Per the germline V gene, CDR1 is LGHDT and CDR2 is YNNKEL (reference sequence). The junction had 0 bases not matched to a gene; V was cut back by 5 bases and J by 0 bases. The CDR3 is 14 residues long. Full variable domain (remainder filled in from reference TRBV3-1 and TRBJ2-4): DTAVSQTPKYLVTQMGNDKSIKCEQNLGHDTMYWYKQDSKKFLKIMFSYNNKELIINETVPNRFSPKSPDKAHLNLHINSLELGDSAVYFCASSDRGAKNIQYFGAGTRLSVL.

This clonotype was counted ten times or more. The chain is built from TRBV20-1 and TRBJ2-7; D is unresolved. V lost 2 bases to trimming and J lost 10 bases, with 9 bases between them. Germline V gene data show CDR1 as DFQATT and CDR2 as SNEGSKA (reference sequence). CDR3 length equals 10 residues. As DNA, the CDR3 is TGCAGTGCTAGAACGGCAACTCAGTACTTC. Translation: CSARTATQYF.

The V gene is TRBV19, the J gene TRBJ1-1, with D tentatively TRBD1 (5 bases). The germline V gene has CDR1 LNHDA and CDR2 SQIVND (reference sequence). The CDR3 length is 15 residues. V lost 3 bases and J lost 2, with 13 bases in between. Written as DNA, the CDR3 is TGTGCCAGTAGTATTTTGGGGGAAGGAAACACTGAAGCTTTCTTT. Translated, it gives CASSILGEGNTEAFF.

This clonotype has a count of ten or more. The chain employs TRBV12-3 or TRBV12-4 and TRBJ2-3, with 10 bases that match TRBD2. Trimming removed 7 bases from V and 3 bases from J; junction bases left unmatched: 16. The CDR3 sequence is 18 residues long. CDR3 region: CASTLRKSSGRLTDTQYF. In DNA, the CDR3 is TGTGCCAGCACCCTGCGGAAATCTAGCGGGAGATTGACAGATACGCAGTATTTT.

This clonotype was picked up a small number of times. The gene calls are TRBV9 and TRBJ1-1, with TRBD1 matching 7 bases. The CDR3 has 15 amino acids. Germline CDR1 is SGDLS and CDR2 is YYNGEE. The trim removed 0 bases at V and 0 bases at J, leaving 2 bases unmatched. CDR3 in amino acids: CASSVGDSLNTEAFF. The CDR3 coding sequence is TGTGCCAGCAGCGTAGGGGACAGCCTGAACACTGAAGCTTTCTTT.

Regarding this clonotype: Possible read error: a much larger clone is one base away. The chain carries TRBV10-3 and TRBJ1-1, with D maybe TRBD1 (5 bases). Germline V gene data show CDR1 as ENHRY and CDR2 as SYGVKD. The CDR3 is 17 amino acids. V gave up 3 bases and J gave up 0 bases, with 17 bases separating them. CDR3 loop: CAISDPDKGDLNTEAFF. CDR3 coding DNA: TGTGCCATCAGTGACCCGGACAAGGGAGACCTGAACACTGAAGCTTTCTTT.

This sequence joins TRBV20-1 and TRBJ2-3; no clear D gene. V lost 6 bases, J lost 2 bases, and 9 bases lay in between. CDR1 is DFQATT, CDR2 SNEGSKA, per germline (reference sequence). The CDR3 covers 12 residues. As DNA, the CDR3 is TGCAGTGCGACCCGGCCCACAGATACGCAGTATTTT. Translating gives CSATRPTDTQYF.

In its sample, this clonotype was seen many times. The chain employs TRBV12-3 or TRBV12-4 and TRBJ2-5; possibly TRBD1 for D (6 bases). The ends were cut back, 4 bases at V and 9 bases at J, with 15 bases in the middle. This CDR3 is 13 amino acids long. The CDR3 nucleotides are TGTGCCAGCAGTTCATGGGACAAGGGTCCCCAGTACTTC. Translation gives CASSSWDKGPQYF.

This clonotype was picked up a small number of times. The J gene is TRBJ2-5, the V gene TRBV29-1; D remains ambiguous. Germline assignment: CDR1 SQVTM and CDR2 ANQGSEA. V was pared by 7 bases and J by 1 base, with 13 bases between. This CDR3 is 13 amino acids long. The CDR3 reads CSASPSAQETQYF. The CDR3, as DNA: TGCAGCGCCAGCCCCAGCGCCCAAGAGACCCAGTACTTC.

This clonotype was detected many times. V and J are TRBV12-3 or TRBV12-4 and TRBJ2-6, with 7 bases identical to TRBD1. This CDR3 has 18 amino acids. V shed 5 bases and J 0 bases; nucleotides not matched to a gene: 10. The chain's CDR3 is CASSPSRQGLSGANVLTF. CDR3 DNA sequence: TGTGCCAGCAGTCCTTCTCGACAGGGCCTCTCTGGGGCCAACGTCCTGACTTTC.

This clonotype was counted between two and nine times. The chain carries TRBV7-3 and TRBJ2-2; no definite D call. CDR1 is SGHTA, CDR2 FQGTGA, per germline. Trimming took off 0 bases at V and 5 bases at J, with 7 bases between the two ends. The CDR3 has 14 amino acids. The CDR3 nucleotides read TGTGCCAGCAGCTTAACGGTGGATACCGGGGAGCTGTTTTTT. Amino acids: CASSLTVDTGELFF. The full variable domain, its missing parts supplied by reference TRBV7-3 and TRBJ2-2, is GAGVSQTPSNKVTEKGKYVELRCDPISGHTALYWYRQSLGQGPEFLIYFQGTGAADDSGLPNDRFFAVRPEGSVSTLKIQRTERGDSAVYLCASSLTVDTGELFFGEGSRLTVL.